The present T cell receptor beta chain was sequenced within a study of beta chain features in type 1 diabetes. Expressed TCRB transcripts were sequenced because the entire RNA isolate underwent reverse transcription. TCRdb's copy holds only in-frame clones and misses some; the assay was immunoSEQ multiplex PCR. Seen here are a few hundred thousand clones, approximately 11% observed once, and the top ten hold 1% to 1.5%. Trimming stripped 3 bases from V and 5 bases from J, with 9 bases between. Germline V lookup: CDR1 SQVTM, CDR2 ANQGSEA. The CDR3 is 12 residues long. This clone turned up a few times. A single heparinised draw of roughly 100 mL on average was taken per donor.

The source material was central memory CD4+ T cells from blood. The chain joins TRBV29-1 to TRBJ2-3, with a weak D call TRBD1 (5 bases). This receptor was identified in a man in his late teens or twenties in good health. In DNA, the CDR3 is TGCAGCGTTGATCCTCAGGGAGATACGCAGTATTTT. Translating gives CSVDPQGDTQYF.